Listed below are T cell receptor beta chains from one sample, sequenced in a study of cytomegalovirus exposure and HLA in healthy donors. The method was immunoSEQ multiplex PCR; TCRdb's version includes in-frame clones alone and lacks a portion of them. The sample has 150,000 to 200,000 clones, roughly 82% seen once. Material for sequencing was PBMCs. These receptors all come from a woman in her 50s in good health and CMV-seropositive. Each CDR3 is given with its conserved first and last residue. D genes are given only for firm matches. Where a row states a size, it is once, few, many or the class of an expanded clone; other rows omit it.

J,V,D,size,DNA,CDR3
TRBJ2-7,TRBV11-2,NA,NA,TGTGCCAGCAGCTTAGTCGGCTACGAGCAGTACTTC,CASSLVGYEQYF
TRBJ2-7,TRBV5-1,TRBD1,NA,TGCGCCAGCAGCGCAGGGACAGACCCTCCCTTCGAGCAGTACTTC,CASSAGTDPPFEQYF
TRBJ2-7,TRBV5-1,TRBD1,NA,TGCGCCAGCAGCTCGGACAGGGCTTACTACGAGCAGTACTTC,CASSSDRAYYEQYF
TRBJ2-3,TRBV7-2,NA,NA,TGTGCCAGCAGCTTCCCTCGGCGGGGCACAGATACGCAGTATTTT,CASSFPRRGTDTQYF
TRBJ2-1,TRBV9,TRBD2,NA,TGTGCCAGCAGCGTAGAGTCAATCCGGACTAGCGGAATGGGCTACAATGAGCAGTTCTTC,CASSVESIRTSGMGYNEQFF
TRBJ1-1,TRBV6-1,TRBD1,NA,TGTGCCAGCCGGGACAGTTTGAACACTGAAGCTTTCTTT,CASRDSLNTEAFF
TRBJ2-1,TRBV7-9,TRBD1,NA,TGTGCCAGCAGCTCCCGACAGGGAAATGAGCAGTTCTTC,CASSSRQGNEQFF
TRBJ2-2,TRBV18,TRBD1,once,TGTGCCAGCTCACTCGGGACAGCGAACACCGGGGAGCTGTTTTTT,CASSLGTANTGELFF
TRBJ2-3,TRBV6-5,TRBD2,NA,TGTGCCAGCTTGGGACTAGCGGGGGGAGATACGCAGTATTTT,CASLGLAGGDTQYF
TRBJ2-7,TRBV28,NA,NA,TGTGCCAGCAGCCCCCTGGACAGCCTGTCCTACGAGCAGTACTTC,CASSPLDSLSYEQYF
TRBJ2-2,TRBV5-4,TRBD1,NA,TGTGCCAGCAGCATAATCCAGGGGGTCACCGGGGAGCTGTTTTTT,CASSIIQGVTGELFF
TRBJ2-2,TRBV7-9,NA,NA,TGTGCCAGCAGCTTAGCCAGGGGTATCACCGGGGAGCTGTTTTTT,CASSLARGITGELFF
TRBJ2-2,TRBV7-9,NA,once,TGTGCCAGCAGCTTAGTGGCGGCCGGGGAGCTGTTTTTT,CASSLVAAGELFF
TRBJ1-4,TRBV6-6,NA,NA,TGTGCCAGCAGTTACTCCATGCCCGGAGTGAAACTGTTTTTT,CASSYSMPGVKLFF
TRBJ2-2,TRBV7-6,TRBD1,NA,TGTGCCAGCAGCACCCGGGACAGGGGGACCGGGGAGCTGTTTTTT,CASSTRDRGTGELFF
TRBJ2-5,TRBV20-1,NA,NA,TGCAGTGGGGGGCAGCAAGAGACCCAGTACTTC,CSGGQQETQYF
TRBJ1-3,TRBV5-1,NA,once,TGCGCCAGCAGCTTTTCGACAGGTACCTCTGGAAACACCATATATTTT,CASSFSTGTSGNTIYF
TRBJ1-2,TRBV5-6,TRBD1,NA,TGTGCCAGCAGGGGGGACAGGAATAACTATGGCTACACCTTC,CASRGDRNNYGYTF
TRBJ2-2,TRBV7-8,NA,NA,TGTGCCAGCAGCTCAAAGAACACCGGGGAGCTGTTTTTT,CASSSKNTGELFF
TRBJ1-2,TRBV29-1,NA,NA,TGCAGCGTCCCGCAGGGCGACTATGGCTACACCTTC,CSVPQGDYGYTF
TRBJ1-1,TRBV2,TRBD1,NA,TGTGCCAGCTTGGGGACAGGGGCCTCTGAAGCTTTCTTT,CASLGTGASEAFF
TRBJ1-4,TRBV2,NA,few,TGTGCCAGCAGTGTCCCTAAAAAACTGTTTTTT,CASSVPKKLFF
TRBJ2-2,TRBV6-5,TRBD1,few,TGTGCCAGTACCCACAGGGGAAGCACCGGGGAGCTGTTTTTT,CASTHRGSTGELFF
TRBJ1-1,TRBV2,TRBD1,NA,TGTGCCAGCATTCAGGACAGGGTGGGGGGTGAAGCTTTCTTT,CASIQDRVGGEAFF
TRBJ2-7,TRBV5-1,TRBD2,NA,TGCGCCAGCAAGGATCGGGGGGGCAGCTCCTACGAGCAGTACTTC,CASKDRGGSSYEQYF
TRBJ2-5,TRBV6-1,TRBD2,NA,TGTGCCAGCAGTACCGGACTAGCGGAGACCCAGTACTTC,CASSTGLAETQYF
TRBJ2-7,TRBV21-1,NA,once,TGTGCCAGCAGCAACCGGGACAAGAGTTCCTACGAGCAGTACTTC,CASSNRDKSSYEQYF
TRBJ1-1,TRBV7-9,NA,NA,TGTGCCAGCAGCCCCTACGACAGGACTTCGAACACTGAAGCTTTCTTT,CASSPYDRTSNTEAFF
TRBJ2-7,TRBV6-1,TRBD1,NA,TGTGCCAGCAGTACGGACAGGGAGGTTGACTACGAGCAGTACTTC,CASSTDREVDYEQYF
TRBJ2-5,TRBV30,NA,NA,TGTGCCTGGAACAGGGCTTTAGAGACCCAGTACTTC,CAWNRALETQYF
TRBJ1-5,TRBV4-1,TRBD1,few,TGCGCCAGCAGCCACTCAGGGGGCCCTCAGCCCCAGCATTTT,CASSHSGGPQPQHF
TRBJ1-5,TRBV4-1,TRBD1,NA,TGCGCCAGCAGCCAAGATGACAGGGGTAATCAGCCCCAGCATTTT,CASSQDDRGNQPQHF
TRBJ2-1,TRBV19,TRBD1,NA,TGTGCCAGTAGAGGTGGGGGACAGGTGGGTGAGCAGTTCTTC,CASRGGGQVGEQFF
TRBJ1-3,TRBV5-4,NA,NA,TGTGCCAGCAGCTTGGCGGGGAGCTCTGGAAACACCATATATTTT,CASSLAGSSGNTIYF
TRBJ2-2,TRBV7-8,TRBD2,NA,TGTGCCAGCAGCTTAGTACGACTAGCGGGGGGTAACACCGGGGAGCTGTTTTTT,CASSLVRLAGGNTGELFF
TRBJ2-3,TRBV14,TRBD2,few,TGTGCCAGCAGCTACACTAGCGCCGCGGCAGATACGCAGTATTTT,CASSYTSAAADTQYF
TRBJ1-1,TRBV5-6,NA,NA,TGTGCCAGCAGCTTGTTACGTAGGAGCACTGAAGCTTTCTTT,CASSLLRRSTEAFF
TRBJ2-3,TRBV9,TRBD1,NA,TGTGCCAGCAGCCTGGACAGGAGTCAGGGGGATACGCAGTATTTT,CASSLDRSQGDTQYF
TRBJ1-2,TRBV5-1,NA,NA,TGCGCCAGCAGCTTGGCGCCCTCAGGAGGCTATGGCTACACCTTC,CASSLAPSGGYGYTF
TRBJ1-3,TRBV6-6,NA,NA,TGTGCCAGCAGAAGCAGGTCCCGATCTGGAAACACCATATATTTT,CASRSRSRSGNTIYF
TRBJ1-2,TRBV2,NA,NA,TGTGCCAGCAGTGACTCCCAGACCCCTAGCTATGGCTACACCTTC,CASSDSQTPSYGYTF
TRBJ1-6,TRBV7-6,NA,NA,TGTGCCAGCAGCTTACTTATCGGACCCCTCCACTTT,CASSLLIGPLHF
TRBJ2-7,TRBV25-1,NA,NA,TGTGCCAGCAGTGAGGGGGGAGGACGGTCCTACGAGCAGTACTTC,CASSEGGGRSYEQYF
TRBJ1-1,TRBV4-2,NA,NA,TGTGCCAGCAGCCAACGGCGGGTGAACACTGAAGCTTTCTTT,CASSQRRVNTEAFF
TRBJ2-1,TRBV29-1,NA,NA,TGCAGCGTTGTGACTAGGGATTACAATGAGCAGTTCTTC,CSVVTRDYNEQFF
TRBJ2-2,TRBV5-1,NA,NA,TGCGCCAGCAGCTTGGCCCCTCCCGGGGAGCTGTTTTTT,CASSLAPPGELFF
TRBJ2-7,TRBV11-2,TRBD2,NA,TGTGCCAGCAGCTTAGGAAATAGCGGGTCCTACTACGAGCAGTACTTC,CASSLGNSGSYYEQYF
TRBJ1-2,TRBV6-1,NA,NA,TGTGCCAGTACCTTTTCGGGGGAGAGGTACACCTTC,CASTFSGERYTF
TRBJ2-1,TRBV18,NA,once,TGTGCCAGCTCACCATTCGGACTCTACTACAATGAGCAGTTCTTC,CASSPFGLYYNEQFF
TRBJ1-1,TRBV5-6,TRBD1,once,TGTGCCAGCAGCGTGGGACAGGGTCGGGTTGCTTTCTTT,CASSVGQGRVAFF
TRBJ1-6,TRBV11-2,NA,NA,TGTGCCAGCAGCTTAGGGGGGGGTTCACCCCTCCACTTT,CASSLGGGSPLHF
TRBJ1-5,TRBV6-1,TRBD1,NA,TGTGCCAGCAGTGACTGGCGGGACAGGGTTGGGGATCAGCCCCAGCATTTT,CASSDWRDRVGDQPQHF
TRBJ1-2,TRBV2,TRBD1,NA,TGTGCCAGCAGCGGAGACAGGGCGGATGGCTACACCTTC,CASSGDRADGYTF
TRBJ2-2,TRBV7-3,NA,NA,TGTGCCAGCAGCTCCCTCCCGGACACCGGGGAGCTGTTTTTT,CASSSLPDTGELFF
TRBJ2-3,TRBV6-5,NA,NA,TGTGCCAGCAGTTACCAGACGGGTTCGGCAGATACGCAGTATTTT,CASSYQTGSADTQYF
TRBJ1-1,TRBV11-1,NA,NA,TGTGCCAGCAGCTTTTCTTCCACTGAAGCTTTCTTT,CASSFSSTEAFF
TRBJ2-2,TRBV30,TRBD1,NA,TGTGCCTTTTACAGGGGTCTCACCGGGGAGCTGTTTTTT,CAFYRGLTGELFF
TRBJ1-3,TRBV11-2,NA,NA,TGTGCCAGCAGCTTTAGGGGTTTTTCTGGAAACACCATATATTTT,CASSFRGFSGNTIYF
TRBJ1-2,TRBV4-1,NA,NA,TGCGCCAGCAGCCGAGGACAGCTCTATGGCTACACCTTC,CASSRGQLYGYTF